This record concerns one T cell receptor beta chain sequence. Germline CDR1 is ENHRY and CDR2 is SYGVKD. Trimming pared 0 bases from V and 8 bases from J, leaving 8 bases between. The CDR3 extends over 12 amino acids. This sample stems from a study of shared clonotypes between healthy human individuals. Produced via immunoSEQ multiplex PCR; TCRdb's table is partial and in-frame only. This sample has around 1.9 million clones; 85% to 95% occur once, and the top ten carry around 1.7%. Cells designated naive CD8 were CD45RO-negative and were positively selected for CCR7, with terminally differentiated effector memory CD45RA+ cells excluded.

The chain joins TRBV10-3 to TRBJ2-7; D is undetermined. The receptor comes from a man aged 18 to 35 in good health. Some clones in this sample may be carry-over from other donors' samples. The sequencing input was naive CD8+ T cells from PBMCs. The CDR3 loop reads CAISESMSQQYF. DNA of the CDR3: TGTGCCATCAGTGAGTCGATGTCCCAGCAGTACTTC.